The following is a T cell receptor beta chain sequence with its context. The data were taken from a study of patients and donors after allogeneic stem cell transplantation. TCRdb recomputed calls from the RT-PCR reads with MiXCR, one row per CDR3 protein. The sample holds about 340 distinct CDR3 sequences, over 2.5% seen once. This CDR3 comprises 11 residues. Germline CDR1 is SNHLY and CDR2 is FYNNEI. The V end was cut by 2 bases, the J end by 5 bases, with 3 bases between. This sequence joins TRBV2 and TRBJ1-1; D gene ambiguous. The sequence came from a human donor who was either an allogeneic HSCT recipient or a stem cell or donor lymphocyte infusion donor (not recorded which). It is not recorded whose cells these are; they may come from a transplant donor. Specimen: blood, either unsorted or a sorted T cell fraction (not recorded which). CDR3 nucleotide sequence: TGTGCCAGCAGTGAATGGACTGAAGCTTTCTTT. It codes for CASSEWTEAFF.